These 19 T cell receptor beta chains share one sample of origin, sequenced in a study of blood T cell repertoires in COVID-19. Libraries were prepared by immunoSEQ multiplex PCR; TCRdb keeps only in-frame clonotypes and omits some of them. This sample has 100,000 or so clones, with 80% to 90% found just once. Specimen: peripheral blood. The receptors stem from a woman aged 65 to 85 with acute or convalescent COVID-19.

The genes are TRBV18 and TRBJ1-2; D is unclear. The V gene's germline CDR1 is KGHSH and CDR2 LQKENI. The CDR3 covers 14 residues. The ends were cut back, 3 bases at V and 6 bases at J, with 14 bases in the middle. This CDR3 reads CASSPSGEWDGYTF. As DNA, the CDR3 is TGTGCCAGCTCACCCAGTGGAGAGTGGGATGGCTACACCTTC. Full variable domain (rest looked up from reference TRBV18 and TRBJ1-2): NAGVMQNPRHLVRRRGQEARLRCSPMKGHSHVYWYRQLPEEGLKFMVYLQKENIIDESGMPKERFSAEFPKEGPSILRIQQVVRGDSAAYFCASSPSGEWDGYTFGSGTRLTVV.

As for this clone: Other DNA sequences in this specimen translate into the identical CDR3. The chain recombines TRBV28 with TRBJ2-7; 9 bases are a match to TRBD1. Per the germline V gene, CDR1 is MDHEN and CDR2 is SYDVKM. CDR3 length: 13 amino acids. Trimming at V came to 6 bases and at J to 4 bases, leaving 4 bases not matched to a gene. The CDR3 nucleotides read TGTGCCAGCAGGGGACAGGGTCGGTACGAGCAGTACTTC. This codes for CASRGQGRYEQYF.

CDR3 sequence (DNA): TGTGCCAGCAGGGGCTCCATGGGGGACCCCACCAGGGGGGTCTCCTACAATGAGCAGTTCTTC. It codes for CASRGSMGDPTRGVSYNEQFF. V gene TRBV2 combines with J gene TRBJ2-1, with D possibly being TRBD1 (7 bases). This CDR3 is built from 21 residues. Deletions cut 6 bases from V and 0 bases from J, with 30 bases between. Germline CDR1 is SNHLY and CDR2 is FYNNEI.

The chain uses TRBV19 and TRBJ2-3, with 8 bases aligning to TRBD2. The CDR3 has 16 amino acids. CDR1 is LNHDA and CDR2 is SQIVND in the germline V gene (reference sequence). With 3 bases clipped from V and 0 bases from J, the junction kept 5 bases outside the gene matches. DNA for the CDR3: TGTGCCAGTAGTATCCGGGAGGGCCTTAGCACAGATACGCAGTATTTT. This codes for CASSIREGLSTDTQYF.

The rearrangement joins TRBV5-6 to TRBJ2-5, with 7 bases matching TRBD1. V was pared by 1 base and J by 5 bases, with 11 bases of the junction left unmatched. The CDR3 has 16 residues. Germline V gene lookup returns CDR1 SGHDT and CDR2 YYEEEE. CDR3: CASSLRGQGVLETQYF. The DNA for the CDR3 is TGTGCCAGCAGCTTGAGGGGTCAGGGGGTACTGGAGACCCAGTACTTC.

This chain joins TRBV30 and TRBJ1-2; D ambiguous. CDR3 length: 13 residues. V was trimmed by 5 bases and J by 4 bases, leaving 14 bases between them. The germline CDR1 and CDR2 sequences are GTSNPN and SVGIG (reference sequence). Here the CDR3 reads CAWQIELSYGYTF. CDR3 bases: TGTGCCTGGCAAATTGAACTTAGCTATGGCTACACCTTC.

The rearrangement joins TRBV7-8 to TRBJ1-2, with D tentatively TRBD1 (6 bases). Germline V gene sequence: CDR1 SGHVS, CDR2 FQNEAQ. The V end was cut by 0 bases, the J end by 7 bases, with 9 bases between. This CDR3 region has 13 residues. The CDR3 loop is CASSLAWGLGYTF. Written as DNA, the CDR3 is TGTGCCAGCAGCTTAGCGTGGGGGCTTGGCTACACCTTC.

This clone was detected only a few times. V is TRBV12-3 or TRBV12-4 and J is TRBJ2-1; TRBD1 is a possible D gene (5 bases). CDR3 length equals 13 residues. The V end lost 8 bases, the J end lost 3 bases, and 11 bases lay between the germline ends. This CDR3 reads CASGSRDYNEQFF. The CDR3 DNA reads TGTGCCAGCGGATCCAGGGACTACAATGAGCAGTTCTTC.

The table lists this clone with a few counts. The chain employs TRBV27 and TRBJ1-5; TRBD1 might be the D (6 bases). This CDR3 is 17 amino acids long. Deletions cut 4 bases from V and 2 bases from J, with 18 bases between. Germline V gene sequence: CDR1 MNHEY, CDR2 SMNVEV (reference sequence). The CDR3 is CASSSRGGAPGNQPQHF. As DNA, the CDR3 is TGTGCCAGCAGTTCCCGCGGGGGGGCGCCGGGCAATCAGCCCCAGCATTTT.

V usage is TRBV7-2 and J usage is TRBJ2-7; 8 bases are shared with TRBD1. The CDR3 is 16 residues long. CDR1 and CDR2 from the germline V gene are SGHTA and FQGNSA. The trim removed 2 bases at V and 0 bases at J, leaving 6 bases unmatched. In nucleotides, the CDR3 is TGTGCCAGCAGCTTAACGACAGGGGAAAGCTCCTACGAGCAGTACTTC. It codes for CASSLTTGESSYEQYF.

The genes are TRBV7-8 and TRBJ2-3; D call uncertain. The CDR3 loop spans 16 amino acids. With 1 base removed from V and 3 bases from J, the gap between germline ends came to 14 bases. The germline V gene has CDR1 SGHVS and CDR2 FQNEAQ. CDR3 sequence: CASSLGVGSLTDTQYF. CDR3 nucleotides: TGTGCCAGCAGCTTAGGGGTCGGGTCCCTTACAGATACGCAGTATTTT.

The rearrangement uses TRBV11-2 and TRBJ1-1, with D perhaps matching TRBD1 (6 bases). Germline CDR1 is SGHAT and CDR2 is FQNNGV. This CDR3 is built from 14 residues. V lost 0 bases to trimming and J lost 5 bases, with 10 bases between them. In DNA, the CDR3 is TGTGCCAGCAGCTTAGACAGGGGCTCAACTGAAGCTTTCTTT. The encoded protein is CASSLDRGSTEAFF. The variable domain in full, with the rest retrieved from reference TRBV11-2 and TRBJ1-1, is EAGVAQSPRYKIIEKRQSVAFWCNPISGHATLYWYQQILGQGPKLLIQFQNNGVVDDSQLPKDRFSAERLKGVDSTLKIQPAKLEDSAVYLCASSLDRGSTEAFFGQGTRLTVV.

To note about this clone: This sample also contains other DNA sequences that code for the same CDR3. The chain is built from TRBV3-1 (or the pseudogene TRBV3-2) and TRBJ1-1; tentative D call: TRBD1 (5 bases). Trimming removed 1 base from V and 4 bases from J, with 7 bases in between. Germline V lookup: CDR1 LGHDT, CDR2 YNNKEL (reference sequence). The CDR3 totals 13 residues. DNA of the CDR3: TGTGCCAGCAGCCAAGCGGGGGTCACTGAAGCTTTCTTT. Its protein is CASSQAGVTEAFF.

This clone was found once. The chain carries TRBV9 and TRBJ2-2; D unclear. Germline CDR1 reads SGDLS; CDR2 reads YYNGEE. The CDR3 totals 15 residues. V gave up 2 bases and J gave up 4 bases, with 12 bases separating them. CDR3 coding DNA: TGTGCCAGCAGCGTGCGGTCGGTGGCCACCGGGGAGCTGTTTTTT. This codes for CASSVRSVATGELFF.

The genes are TRBV28 and TRBJ2-1; TRBD2 aligns across 15 bases. This CDR3 has 15 amino acids. The germline V gene has CDR1 MDHEN and CDR2 SYDVKM. V trimming: 6 bases; J trimming: 7 bases; junction bases outside the gene matches: 4. CDR3 region: CASSQGLAGGNEQFF. The CDR3 nucleotides are TGTGCCAGCAGCCAAGGACTAGCGGGAGGGAATGAGCAGTTCTTC.

The chain couples TRBV4-1 to TRBJ2-7, with TRBD1 matching over 8 bases. Losses at the gene ends were 1 base for V and 3 bases for J; bases not matched to a gene: 5. CDR1 and CDR2 (germline): MGHRA, YSYEKL. The CDR3 has 15 residues. The CDR3 protein is CASSQGPGGFYEQYF. CDR3 coding DNA: TGCGCCAGCAGCCAAGGTCCAGGGGGCTTCTACGAGCAGTACTTC.

V is TRBV9 and J is TRBJ2-7; 14 nucleotides match TRBD2. The V gene's germline CDR1 is SGDLS and CDR2 YYNGEE. Germline trimming cut 3 bases from V and 0 bases from J; bases unmatched to any gene: 2. The CDR3 loop spans 16 amino acids. CDR3 bases: TGTGCCAGCAGCGCCGGACTAGCGGGGGGCTCCTACGAGCAGTACTTC. Encoded protein: CASSAGLAGGSYEQYF.

This chain uses TRBV5-6 with TRBJ1-5; 7 bases map to TRBD1. V shed 4 bases, J shed 6 bases, and the junction held 16 bases outside the gene matches. Germline V gene data show CDR1 as SGHDT and CDR2 as YYEEEE. This CDR3 is 17 amino acids long. The CDR3, as DNA: TGTGCCAGCAGCCTCCTAGGGGGCAGGGGCGTCGGTCAGCCCCAGCATTTT. Amino acids: CASSLLGGRGVGQPQHF.

The chain employs TRBV12-5 and TRBJ2-1; possible D gene TRBD2, 6 bases. Germline CDR1 and CDR2: LGHNT and FRNRAP. The CDR3 has 13 amino acids. Trimming stripped 4 bases from V and 4 bases from J, with 8 bases between. CDR3 DNA sequence: TGTGCTAGTGGTTCGGGGGTATACAATGAGCAGTTCTTC. Protein product: CASGSGVYNEQFF.